This T cell receptor (beta chain) stems from a study of cytomegalovirus exposure and HLA in healthy donors. Overall study findings and caveats: Rarity held for most TCR sequences, but there were some public TCRs that occurred in many donors. Previous analysis showed most TCR beta V segments were productive about 87% or about 30% of the time. An analysis was carried out at a later point. It showed that HLA-associated TCR beta chains were more clonally expanded than equally common non-associated chains.

This CDR3 has 14 amino acids. This clone was detected a few times. What it binds is unknown. The PCR was carried out with 60 Vbeta primers and 13 Jbeta primers. TCRdb's table, derived via immunoSEQ multiplex PCR, lists solely in-frame clones and lacks some. In the table there are 200,000 or so clones, roughly 80% of which are singletons. This clonotype originated in a man aged 35 to 55 in good health and CMV-seropositive. Sequenced sample: PBMCs. The rearrangement joins TRBV1 to TRBJ2-7; the table's D call TRBD2 went unverified against the DNA. TRBV1 is tagged as a pseudogene. This chain's CDR3 is CTSSQAGEEYEQYF. The CDR3 coding sequence is TGCACCAGCAGCCAAGCGGGGGAAGAGTACGAGCAGTACTTC.